The T cell receptor (beta chain) described here comes from a study of human T cells and chemical hapten exposure. Study details: Per-sample TCR yield variation was attributed mainly to small pooled library volume differences. Study-level points and caveats: TCRs whose frequency exceeded 1 in 1000 remained the same following DPC sensitization.

Attachment of unique molecular identifiers to individual cDNA molecules was performed in the library. In the authors' workflow: TCRs per sample had a median of approximately 98,000 and ranged from roughly 20,000 to 690,600. From the 5' RACE reads, TCRdb called clonotypes with MiXCR, one entry per CDR3 protein. V and J calls and clone size were set by TCRdb, not the authors. The data hold about 140,000 distinct CDR3 sequences, with around 4% observed a single time. Unfractionated whole blood served as the source for total RNA extraction. Trimming took 5 bases from V and 3 from J, leaving 16 bases between them. Germline V gives CDR1 SEHNR, CDR2 FQNEAQ (reference sequence). The CDR3 sequence is 16 residues long. This clonotype has at least ten counts. Its antigen is not identified.

This sequence originates from a female donor in good health. The chain joins TRBV7-9 to TRBJ2-2; TRBD1 is a possible D gene (6 bases). This CDR3 reads CASSIPQGAHTGELFF. CDR3 DNA: TGTGCCAGCAGCATCCCACAGGGTGCGCACACCGGGGAGCTGTTTTTT.